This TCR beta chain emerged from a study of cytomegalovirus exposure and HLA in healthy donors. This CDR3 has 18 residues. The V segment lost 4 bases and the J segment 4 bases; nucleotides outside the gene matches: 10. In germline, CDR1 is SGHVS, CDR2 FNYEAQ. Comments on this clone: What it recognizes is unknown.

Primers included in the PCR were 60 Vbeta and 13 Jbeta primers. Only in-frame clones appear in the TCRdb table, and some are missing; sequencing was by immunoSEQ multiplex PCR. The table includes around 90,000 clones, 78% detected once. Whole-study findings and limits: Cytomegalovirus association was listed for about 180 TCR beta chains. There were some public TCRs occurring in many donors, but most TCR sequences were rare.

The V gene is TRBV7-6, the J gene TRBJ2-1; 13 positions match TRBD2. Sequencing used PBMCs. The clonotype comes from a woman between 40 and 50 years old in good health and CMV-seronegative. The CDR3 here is CASSYGTSGTHGYNEQFF. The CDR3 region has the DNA TGTGCCAGCAGCTATGGGACTAGCGGGACCCACGGGTACAATGAGCAGTTCTTC.